One and the same sample provided the 17 T cell receptor beta chains below, sequenced in a study of cytomegalovirus exposure and HLA in healthy donors. A multiplex PCR was run with 60 Vbeta primers and 13 Jbeta primers. Clones were sequenced by immunoSEQ multiplex PCR, and TCRdb holds only the in-frame ones, with some missing. The profile shows a few hundred thousand clones, around 65% of them singletons. Sequencing was performed on PBMCs. All receptors derive from a female donor in good health and CMV-seronegative.

The genes are TRBV6-5 and TRBJ2-1; no firm D call. The CDR3 contains 13 residues. Germline V lookup: CDR1 MNHEY, CDR2 SVGAGI. Trimming pared 8 bases from V and 4 bases from J, leaving 12 bases between. CDR3 in DNA: TGTGCCAGCGGCGCGGCCCCATACAATGAGCAGTTCTTC. Its translation: CASGAAPYNEQFF.

This clone appeared a few times. The V call is TRBV2, the J call TRBJ1-1; TRBD1 matches at 11 bases. The germline gives CDR1 SNHLY, CDR2 FYNNEI. After removal of 6 bases from V and 5 bases from J, the junction contained 8 bases not matched to a gene. This CDR3 region has 15 residues. The CDR3 loop is CASRDTGTGGTEAFF. For the CDR3, the DNA is TGTGCCAGCAGGGATACCGGGACAGGGGGGACTGAAGCTTTCTTT.

This clone was picked up a small number of times. The rearrangement uses TRBV5-1 and TRBJ2-7, with 7 bases identical to TRBD1. Germline V gene data show CDR1 as SGHRS and CDR2 as YFSETQ. This CDR3 contains 14 residues. The ends lost 0 bases at V and 4 bases at J; junction bases unmatched: 4. DNA for the CDR3: TGCGCCAGCAGCTTGGCCGGGACAGTTTACGAGCAGTACTTC. Translating gives CASSLAGTVYEQYF.

This clone has only a few counts. The chain couples TRBV14 to TRBJ1-1; 8 bases line up with TRBD1. The CDR3 loop spans 16 amino acids. Germline-derived CDR1 and CDR2 are SGHDN and FVKESK. The ends lost 5 bases at V and 2 bases at J; junction bases unmatched: 10. Written as DNA, the CDR3 is TGTGCCAGCAGCGAACGTGCGGGACAGGTCAACACTGAAGCTTTCTTT. Translated: CASSERAGQVNTEAFF.

The chain carries TRBV6-5 and TRBJ2-5, with TRBD2 matching over 8 bases. With 0 bases clipped from V and 2 bases from J, the junction kept 5 bases outside the gene matches. The germline CDR1 and CDR2 sequences are MNHEY and SVGAGI. CDR3 length equals 16 residues. The CDR3 sequence is CASSYSTSGGQETQYF. CDR3 coding DNA: TGTGCCAGCAGTTACTCGACCTCGGGGGGGCAAGAGACCCAGTACTTC.

The rearrangement links TRBV13 to TRBJ2-7; D may be TRBD2 (6 bases). CDR3 length equals 13 residues. V dropped 7 bases and J dropped 2 bases, with 12 bases sitting between them. CDR1 and CDR2 (germline): PRHDT, FYEKMQ (reference sequence). The CDR3 is CASTRAGTYEQYF. The CDR3 DNA is TGTGCCAGCACCAGAGCGGGTACCTACGAGCAGTACTTC.

The rearrangement joins TRBV2 to TRBJ2-4; perhaps TRBD1 as D (6 bases). The CDR3 is 19 residues long. V lost 6 bases and J lost 1, with 25 bases in between. CDR1 and CDR2 (germline): SNHLY, FYNNEI. The CDR3 nucleotides read TGTGCCAGCAGGAGGGATACAGGGTTGCCGATTAAGGCCAAAAACATTCAGTACTTC. This sequence encodes CASRRDTGLPIKAKNIQYF.

The chain employs TRBV30 and TRBJ1-4; TRBD1 matches at 8 bases. V was clipped by 4 bases and J by 4 bases; unmatched bases: 2. This CDR3 is built from 13 residues. Per germline, CDR1 GTSNPN and CDR2 SVGIG (reference sequence). CDR3: CAWTTGVNEKLFF. The CDR3 DNA follows: TGTGCCTGGACGACAGGGGTTAATGAAAAACTGTTTTTT. Full variable domain (missing parts from reference TRBV30 and TRBJ1-4): SQTIHQWPATLVQPVGSPLSLECTVEGTSNPNLYWYRQAAGRGLQLLFYSVGIGQISSEVPQNLSASRPQDRQFILSSKKLLLSDSGFYLCAWTTGVNEKLFFGSGTQLSVL.

The chain couples TRBV11-3 to TRBJ2-3, with TRBD2 matching over 11 bases. CDR1 is SGHNT, CDR2 YENEEA, per germline. The CDR3 runs to 14 residues. V lost 3 bases, J lost 4 bases, and 0 bases stayed unmatched. CDR3 protein: CASSFSGRADTQYF. In DNA, the CDR3 is TGTGCCAGCAGCTTTAGCGGGAGGGCAGATACGCAGTATTTT.

The V and J genes are TRBV6-4 and TRBJ2-2, with 13 nucleotides matching TRBD2. Germline V lookup: CDR1 MRHNA, CDR2 SNTAGT. CDR3 length: 16 amino acids. After removal of 8 bases from V and 2 bases from J, the junction contained 5 bases not matched to a gene. CDR3 sequence (DNA): TGTGCCAGCTTTGGACTAGCGGGAGTAAACACCGGGGAGCTGTTTTTT. This encodes CASFGLAGVNTGELFF.

This clone has more than one count but fewer than ten. This chain connects TRBV27 to TRBJ2-7; D is possibly TRBD2 (5 bases). CDR1 is MNHEY, CDR2 SMNVEV, per germline (reference sequence). The V end lost 1 base, the J end lost 0 bases, and 13 bases lay between the germline ends. This CDR3 is built from 16 residues. The CDR3 sequence: CASSLYPGKSSYEQYF. As DNA, the CDR3 is TGTGCCAGCAGTTTATATCCGGGGAAGAGCTCCTACGAGCAGTACTTC.

The V call is TRBV15, the J call TRBJ1-3, with TRBD1 as a possible D gene (6 bases). V lost 0 bases, J lost 7 bases, and 13 bases lay in between. Germline values: CDR1 LNHNV, CDR2 YYDKDF (reference sequence). The CDR3 covers 15 residues. The CDR3 loop is CATSRDLDSVNTIYF. CDR3 sequence (DNA): TGTGCCACCAGCAGAGATTTGGACAGCGTGAACACCATATATTTT.

The J gene is TRBJ1-2, the V gene TRBV11-2; D not resolved. Germline CDR1 reads SGHAT; CDR2 reads FQNNGV. Trimming took off 0 bases at V and 3 bases at J, with 2 bases between the two ends. CDR3 length equals 12 residues. The CDR3 nucleotides read TGTGCCAGCAGCTTAGACGACTATGGCTACACCTTC. This translates into CASSLDDYGYTF. Combining the CDR3 with reference TRBV11-2 and TRBJ1-2 gives the whole variable domain EAGVAQSPRYKIIEKRQSVAFWCNPISGHATLYWYQQILGQGPKLLIQFQNNGVVDDSQLPKDRFSAERLKGVDSTLKIQPAKLEDSAVYLCASSLDDYGYTFGSGTRLTVV.

The V and J genes are TRBV2 and TRBJ2-6; a possible D gene is TRBD2 (6 bases). This CDR3 region has 13 residues. V was pared by 8 bases and J by 1 base, with 6 bases between. CDR1 and CDR2 (germline): SNHLY, FYNNEI. CDR3 region: CASGGSGANVLTF. In DNA, the CDR3 is TGTGCCAGCGGGGGGTCTGGGGCCAACGTCCTGACTTTC.

CDR3 nucleotide sequence: TGTGCCAGCAGCCTGACTAGCGACTCCTACAATGAGCAGTTCTTC. Its protein is CASSLTSDSYNEQFF. The chain employs TRBV6-4 and TRBJ2-1; 8 nucleotides agree with TRBD2. This CDR3 contains 15 residues. The germline V gene encodes CDR1 MRHNA and CDR2 SNTAGT. The V segment lost 6 bases and the J segment 0 bases; nucleotides outside the gene matches: 4.

CDR3 sequence (DNA): TGCGCCAGCAGCCAAGAACGAGATCGAGCGGGAGTTCATGAGACCCAGTACTTC. As protein: CASSQERDRAGVHETQYF. The J gene is TRBJ2-5, the V gene TRBV4-1, with 8 nucleotides matching TRBD2. Germline loops: CDR1 MGHRA, CDR2 YSYEKL. The trim removed 0 bases at V and 5 bases at J, leaving 14 bases unmatched. CDR3 length: 18 residues.

The sample holds a few counts of this clone. The chain's CDR3 is CASSLGTSGSYEQYF. As DNA, the CDR3 is TGTGCCAGCAGCTTAGGGACTAGCGGGAGTTACGAGCAGTACTTC. This rearrangement joins TRBV7-2 to TRBJ2-7; 13 bases are a match to TRBD2. The CDR3 consists of 15 residues. V shed 1 base, J shed 4 bases, and the junction held 1 base outside the gene matches. Looked up from germline, CDR1 is SGHTA and CDR2 is FQGNSA.